The clone carrying this T cell receptor beta chain occurred many times. No antigen is known for it. The germline CDR1 and CDR2 sequences are SGHVS and FQNEAQ. Deletions cut 5 bases from V and 5 bases from J, with 21 bases between. The CDR3 has 16 amino acids. These data come from a study of molecular identifiers for immune sequencing clone quantification. Study-level background: Split five ways in replicates, RNA from around 18,000 or 91,000 naive CD8 cells had four portions sequenced.

Study findings and constraints: The share of molecules held by clones above 20 RNA copies was over 97% in effector cells and under 1% in naive cells.

CD8+CD4-CCR7+CD45RA+ sorting gave the naive CD8 T cells. MiXCR was run by TCRdb on the PCR reads, yielding one entry per CDR3 protein. The top ten clones hold approximately 0.85% of a sample with hundreds of thousands of distinct CDR3 sequences, about a fifth of them seen once. This sequence joins TRBV7-8 and TRBJ2-5, with D uncertain. Sequences were obtained from naive CD8+ T cells from blood, with Jurkat cell RNA spiked in. The subset denotes: FACS-sorted CD8+CD4-CCR7+CD45RA+ naive T cells. This TCR was recovered from a human donor in good health. Some libraries in this study had Jurkat cell RNA spiked in. CDR3 nucleotide sequence: TGTGCCAGCAGCCCCGACTCATGGGCCATTGGGGAGACCCAGTACTTC. Translating gives CASSPDSWAIGETQYF.